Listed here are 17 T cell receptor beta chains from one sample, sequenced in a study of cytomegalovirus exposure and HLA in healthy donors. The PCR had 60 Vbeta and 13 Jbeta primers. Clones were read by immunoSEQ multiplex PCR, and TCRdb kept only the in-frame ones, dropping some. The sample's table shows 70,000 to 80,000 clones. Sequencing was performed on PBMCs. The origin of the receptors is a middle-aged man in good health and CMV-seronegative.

This chain's CDR3 is CASSGATSYGYTF. DNA of the CDR3: TGTGCCAGCAGCGGGGCCACCTCCTATGGCTACACCTTC. The genes are TRBV13 and TRBJ1-2; possibly TRBD1 for D (5 bases). The V gene's germline CDR1 is PRHDT and CDR2 FYEKMQ (reference sequence). CDR3 length: 13 amino acids. Trimming cost V 5 bases and J 4 bases, with 11 bases left between them.

The CDR3 loop is CASSERGQPQHF. The CDR3 DNA reads as TGTGCCAGCAGTGAAAGGGGTCAGCCCCAGCATTTT. The J gene is TRBJ1-5, the V gene TRBV2; D possibly corresponds to TRBD1 (5 bases). CDR1 SNHLY and CDR2 FYNNEI come from the germline V gene. The V gene lost 2 bases and the J gene lost 6 bases, with 5 bases spanning the gap. This CDR3 is 12 amino acids long.

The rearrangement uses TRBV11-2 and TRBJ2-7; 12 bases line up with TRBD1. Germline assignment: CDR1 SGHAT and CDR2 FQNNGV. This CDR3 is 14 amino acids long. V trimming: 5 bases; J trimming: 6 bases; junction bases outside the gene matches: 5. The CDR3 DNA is TGTGCCAGCAGCCCCGGGACAGGGGGCGGCGAGCAGTACTTC. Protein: CASSPGTGGGEQYF.

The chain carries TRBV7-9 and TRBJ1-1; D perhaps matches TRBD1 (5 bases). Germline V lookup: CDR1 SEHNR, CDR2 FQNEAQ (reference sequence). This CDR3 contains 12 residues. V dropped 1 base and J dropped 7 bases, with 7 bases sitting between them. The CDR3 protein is CASSLVGGEAFF. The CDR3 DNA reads TGTGCCAGCAGCTTAGTGGGGGGTGAAGCTTTCTTT.

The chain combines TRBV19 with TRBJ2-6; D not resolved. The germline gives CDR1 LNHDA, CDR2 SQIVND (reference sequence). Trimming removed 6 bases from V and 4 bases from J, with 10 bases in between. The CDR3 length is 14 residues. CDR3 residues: CASSDGAGANVLTF. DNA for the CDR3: TGTGCCAGTAGCGACGGAGCGGGGGCCAACGTCCTGACTTTC.

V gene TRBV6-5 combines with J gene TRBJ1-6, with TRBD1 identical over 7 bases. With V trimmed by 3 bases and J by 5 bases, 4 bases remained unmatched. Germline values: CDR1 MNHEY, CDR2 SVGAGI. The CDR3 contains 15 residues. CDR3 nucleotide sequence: TGTGCCAGCAGTTATGTACAGGGGAATAATTCACCCCTCCACTTT. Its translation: CASSYVQGNNSPLHF.

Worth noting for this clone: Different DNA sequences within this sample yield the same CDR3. CDR3 region: CASSLAQGELFF. The CDR3 region has the DNA TGCGCCAGCAGCTTGGCGCAGGGGGAGCTGTTTTTT. This chain joins TRBV5-1 and TRBJ2-2, with D unclear. V lost 0 bases to trimming and J lost 8 bases, with 5 bases between them. The CDR3 runs 12 residues. Germline CDR1 and CDR2: SGHRS and YFSETQ.

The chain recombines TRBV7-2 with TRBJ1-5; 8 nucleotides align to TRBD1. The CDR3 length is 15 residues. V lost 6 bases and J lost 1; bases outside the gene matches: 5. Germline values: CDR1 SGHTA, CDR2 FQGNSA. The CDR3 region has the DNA TGTGCCAGCAGGTTGACAGGGGCGAGCAATCAGCCCCAGCATTTT. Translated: CASRLTGASNQPQHF.

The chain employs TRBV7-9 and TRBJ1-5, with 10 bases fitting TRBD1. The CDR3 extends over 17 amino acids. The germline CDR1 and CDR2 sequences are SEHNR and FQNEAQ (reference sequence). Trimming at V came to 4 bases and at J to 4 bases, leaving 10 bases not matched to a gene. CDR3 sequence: CASSSTTGGLRNQPQHF. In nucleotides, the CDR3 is TGTGCCAGCAGCTCCACGACAGGGGGCCTCAGAAATCAGCCCCAGCATTTT.

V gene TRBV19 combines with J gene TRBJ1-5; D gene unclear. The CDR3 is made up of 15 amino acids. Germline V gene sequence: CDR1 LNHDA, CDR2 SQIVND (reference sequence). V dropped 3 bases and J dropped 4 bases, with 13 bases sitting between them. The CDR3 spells CASSISGGRNQPQHF. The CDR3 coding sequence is TGTGCCAGTAGTATCTCAGGAGGACGGAATCAGCCCCAGCATTTT.

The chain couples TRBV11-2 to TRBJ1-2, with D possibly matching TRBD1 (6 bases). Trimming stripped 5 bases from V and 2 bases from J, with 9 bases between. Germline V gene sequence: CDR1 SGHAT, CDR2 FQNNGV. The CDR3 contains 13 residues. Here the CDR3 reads CASSQDRNYGYTF. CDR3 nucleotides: TGTGCCAGCAGCCAGGACAGAAACTATGGCTACACCTTC.

This chain's CDR3 is CASSLDRGVFYEQYF. The CDR3 DNA is TGTGCCAGCAGTTTGGACAGGGGGGTTTTCTACGAGCAGTACTTC. V usage is TRBV6-1 and J usage is TRBJ2-7, with TRBD1 identical over 10 bases. Germline lookup yields CDR1 MNHNS and CDR2 SASEGT. Trimming removed 5 bases from V and 3 bases from J; junction bases left unmatched: 7. The CDR3 covers 15 residues.

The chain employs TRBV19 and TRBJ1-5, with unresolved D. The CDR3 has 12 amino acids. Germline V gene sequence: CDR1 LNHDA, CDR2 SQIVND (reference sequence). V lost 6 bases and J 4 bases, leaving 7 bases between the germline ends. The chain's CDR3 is CASSVRNQPQHF. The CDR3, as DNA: TGTGCCAGTAGCGTGAGAAATCAGCCCCAGCATTTT.

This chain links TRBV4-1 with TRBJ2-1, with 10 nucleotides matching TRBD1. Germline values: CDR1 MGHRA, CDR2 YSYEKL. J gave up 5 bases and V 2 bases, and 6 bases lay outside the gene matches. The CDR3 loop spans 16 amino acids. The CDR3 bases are TGCGCCAGCAGCCAACGGGGGGACAGGGGAAACAATGAGCAGTTCTTC. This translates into CASSQRGDRGNNEQFF.

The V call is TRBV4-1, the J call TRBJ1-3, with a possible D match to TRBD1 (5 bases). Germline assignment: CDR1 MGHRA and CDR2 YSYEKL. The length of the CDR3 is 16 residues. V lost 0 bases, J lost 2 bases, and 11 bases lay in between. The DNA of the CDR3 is TGCGCCAGCAGCCAAGATCCAGGGTCGGCTGGAAACACCATATATTTT. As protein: CASSQDPGSAGNTIYF.

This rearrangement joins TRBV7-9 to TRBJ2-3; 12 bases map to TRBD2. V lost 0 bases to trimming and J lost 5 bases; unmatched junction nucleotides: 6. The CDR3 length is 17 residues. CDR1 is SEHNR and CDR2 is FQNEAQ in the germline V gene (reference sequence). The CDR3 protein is CASSLATSGGWGDTQYF. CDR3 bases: TGTGCCAGCAGCTTAGCCACTAGCGGGGGGTGGGGAGATACGCAGTATTTT.

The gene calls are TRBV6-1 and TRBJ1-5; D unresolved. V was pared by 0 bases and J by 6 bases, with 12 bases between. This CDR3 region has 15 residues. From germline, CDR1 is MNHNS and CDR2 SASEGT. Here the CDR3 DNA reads TGTGCCAGCAGTGAAGCCGACCTCGCGGGTCAGCCCCAGCATTTT. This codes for CASSEADLAGQPQHF.